This TCR beta chain was retrieved from a study of T cell repertoires in cytomegalovirus infection. Overall study: Signatures in public TCR beta sequences pointed to both CMV infection and matching HLA type.

Germline V gene sequence: CDR1 LNHDA, CDR2 SQIVND (reference sequence). This CDR3 has 14 amino acids. V was cut by 3 bases and J by 6 bases, with 12 bases left in between. Regarding the study as a whole: Predominance within the ex vivo response was attributable to HLA-C-restricted CMV-specific TCR beta clonotypes. Based on cumulative public TCR beta family frequency, carriers of CMV plus the relevant HLA were identified.

TCRdb fed the reads into MiXCR, producing one record per CDR3 protein. The repertoire has approximately 700,000 distinct CDR3 sequences, about a third of them found once; the top ten carry roughly 2.9%. With respect to this clonotype: Its antigen remains unidentified. Because the CDR3 is missing its conserved closing phenylalanine or tryptophan, this is likely a read error.

The V gene is TRBV19, the J gene TRBJ2-1; perhaps D is TRBD1 or TRBD2 (5 bases each). The sequence was collected from a human donor in good health (CMV status not recorded). Some clones in this sample may be carry-over from other donors' samples. The sample consisted of PBMCs. For the CDR3, the DNA is TGTGCCAGTAGTATCGAGGGGCGGGTCAATGAGCAGTTCTTA. It codes for CASSIEGRVNEQFL.